This T cell receptor beta chain originates from a study of T cell repertoires in cytomegalovirus infection. Trimming removed 2 bases at V and 10 bases at J, with 18 bases between. The CDR3 runs to 16 residues. Germline values: CDR1 SGHVS, CDR2 FQNEAQ. This clonotype was counted at least ten times. Its antigen remains unknown. TCRdb fed the reads into MiXCR, producing one record per CDR3 protein. The table has some 150,000 distinct CDR3 sequences, 25% to 35% seen once. The sequence came from a human donor in good health (CMV status not recorded). Some clones in this sample may be carry-over from other donors' samples. Sequencing used CD8+ T cells from cultured PBMCs, obtained from culture after CMV antigen stimulation. The chain couples TRBV7-8 to TRBJ1-6; the D is unclear. The CDR3 DNA reads as TGTGCCAGCAGCTTAAGAGGTACACGGGTGGGATCACCCCTCCACTTT. Translating it yields CASSLRGTRVGSPLHF.